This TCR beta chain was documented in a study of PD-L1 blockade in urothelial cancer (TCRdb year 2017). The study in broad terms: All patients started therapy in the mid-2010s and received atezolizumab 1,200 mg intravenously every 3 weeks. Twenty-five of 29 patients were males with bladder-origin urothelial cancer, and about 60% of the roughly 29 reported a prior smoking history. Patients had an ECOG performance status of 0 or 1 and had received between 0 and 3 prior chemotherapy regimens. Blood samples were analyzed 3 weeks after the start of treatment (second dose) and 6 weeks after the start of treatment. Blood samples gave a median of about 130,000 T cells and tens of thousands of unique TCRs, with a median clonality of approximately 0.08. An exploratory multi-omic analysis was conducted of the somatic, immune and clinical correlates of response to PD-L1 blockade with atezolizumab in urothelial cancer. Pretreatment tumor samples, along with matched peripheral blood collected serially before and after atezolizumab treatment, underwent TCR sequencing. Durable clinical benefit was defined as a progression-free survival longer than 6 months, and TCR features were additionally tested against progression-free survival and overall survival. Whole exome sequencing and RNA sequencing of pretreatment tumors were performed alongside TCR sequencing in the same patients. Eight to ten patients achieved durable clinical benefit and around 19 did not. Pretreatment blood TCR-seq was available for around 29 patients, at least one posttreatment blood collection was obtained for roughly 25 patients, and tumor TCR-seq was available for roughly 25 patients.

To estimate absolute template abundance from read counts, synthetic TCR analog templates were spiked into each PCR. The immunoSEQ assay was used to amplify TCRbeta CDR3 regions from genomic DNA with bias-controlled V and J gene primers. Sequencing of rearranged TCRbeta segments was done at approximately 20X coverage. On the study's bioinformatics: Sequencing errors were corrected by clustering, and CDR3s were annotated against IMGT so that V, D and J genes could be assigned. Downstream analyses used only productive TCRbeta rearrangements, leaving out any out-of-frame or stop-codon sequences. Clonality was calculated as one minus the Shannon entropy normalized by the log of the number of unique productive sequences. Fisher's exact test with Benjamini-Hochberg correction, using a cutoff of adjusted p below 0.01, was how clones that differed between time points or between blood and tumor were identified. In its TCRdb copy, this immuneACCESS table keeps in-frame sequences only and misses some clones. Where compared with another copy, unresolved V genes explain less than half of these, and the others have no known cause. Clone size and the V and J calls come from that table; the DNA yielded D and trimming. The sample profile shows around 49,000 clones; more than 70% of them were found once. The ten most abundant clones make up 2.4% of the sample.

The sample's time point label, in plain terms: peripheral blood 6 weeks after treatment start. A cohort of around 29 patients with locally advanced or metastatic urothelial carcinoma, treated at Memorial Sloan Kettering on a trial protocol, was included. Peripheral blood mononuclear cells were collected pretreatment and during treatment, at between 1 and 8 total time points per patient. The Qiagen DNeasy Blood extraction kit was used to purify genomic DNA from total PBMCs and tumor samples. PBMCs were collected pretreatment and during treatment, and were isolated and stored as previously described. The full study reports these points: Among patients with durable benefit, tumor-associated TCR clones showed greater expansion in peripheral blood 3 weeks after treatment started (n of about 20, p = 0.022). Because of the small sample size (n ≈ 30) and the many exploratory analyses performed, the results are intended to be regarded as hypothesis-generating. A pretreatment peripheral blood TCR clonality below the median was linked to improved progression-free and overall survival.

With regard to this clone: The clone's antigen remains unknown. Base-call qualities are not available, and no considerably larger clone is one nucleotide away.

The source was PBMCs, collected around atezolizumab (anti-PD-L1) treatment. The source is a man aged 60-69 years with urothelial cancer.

The DNA reads as follows: TGTGCCAGCACCCTTATGACACACACAGATACGCAGTATTTT. Its translation is CASTLMTHTDTQYF. Recombination linked TRBV2 to TRBJ2-3, with an unclear D gene assignment. From the cysteine up to the phenylalanine, the CDR3 has a length of 14 residues. Only the CDR3 DNA stays, 42 bases, in frame from base 1. From a lookup of the germline V gene, CDR1 and CDR2 are SNHLY and FYNNEI. V drops 7 bases and J drops 2 bases, leaving 13 bases in between. Supplemented by the reference TRBV2 and TRBJ2-3 proteins around the CDR3, the complete variable domain is EPEVTQTPSHQVTQMGQEVILRCVPISNHLYFYWYRQILGQKVEFLVSFYNNEISEKSEIFDDQFSVERPDGSNFTLKIRSTKLEDSAMYFCASTLMTHTDTQYFGPGTRLTVL.